The 32 T cell receptor beta chains reported below all come from one sample, sequenced in a study of memory CD4+ T cells and cytomegalovirus serostatus. Single viable CD3+CD4+CD8-CD45RO+ cells were sorted as the memory CD4+ T cells. TCRdb keeps only in-frame clones here, not all; method: immunoSEQ multiplex PCR. Found here are about 64,000 clones, approximately 71% of them singletons; the top ten hold 0.88%. The sequenced sample was memory CD4+ T cells from blood. Receptor source: an adult in good health and CMV-seronegative.

This clone was recorded only once. This chain links TRBV10-3 with TRBJ2-7; D might be TRBD2 (6 bases). Germline V gene sequence: CDR1 ENHRY, CDR2 SYGVKD. This CDR3 has 18 residues. Trimming left V 0 bases short and J 0 bases short, with 18 bases between. This chain's CDR3 is CAISESSTGSRLSYEQYF. The CDR3 DNA reads as TGTGCCATCAGTGAGTCGTCGACCGGGAGCCGCCTCTCCTACGAGCAGTACTTC.

V usage is TRBV18 and J usage is TRBJ1-1; D is perhaps TRBD1 (6 bases). Germline V CDR1 and CDR2: KGHSH, LQKENI. The CDR3 totals 16 residues. V was shortened by 0 bases and J by 2 bases, with 13 bases between the two germline ends. CDR3 loop: CASSPPTTGINTEAFF. The CDR3 nucleotides are TGTGCCAGCTCACCACCGACCACAGGGATTAACACTGAAGCTTTCTTT.

The chain couples TRBV7-9 to TRBJ1-2; 7 nucleotides match TRBD1. The CDR3 has 11 amino acids. Looked up from germline, CDR1 is SEHNR and CDR2 is FQNEAQ (reference sequence). V lost 1 base and J lost 13; bases outside the gene matches: 3. CDR3: CASSLEGGVTF. The CDR3 region has the DNA TGTGCCAGCAGCTTAGAAGGGGGCGTCACCTTC.

In its sample, this clone was seen a few times. The rearrangement uses TRBV27 and TRBJ2-1; 12 nucleotides align to TRBD2. This CDR3 has 20 amino acids. Germline V CDR1 and CDR2: MNHEY, SMNVEV (reference sequence). After removal of 2 bases from V and 8 bases from J, the junction contained 19 bases not matched to a gene. The CDR3 spells CASSLRRLAGVTSTVHEQFF. The CDR3 DNA reads TGTGCCAGCAGTTTAAGGAGACTAGCGGGAGTGACGTCGACGGTTCATGAGCAGTTCTTC.

The genes are TRBV9 and TRBJ2-2; unclear D gene. The CDR3 covers 14 residues. Trimming left V 6 bases short and J 7 bases short, with 16 bases between. Germline V gives CDR1 SGDLS, CDR2 YYNGEE. CDR3 sequence: CASTVTPTDGELFF. The CDR3 DNA is TGTGCCAGCACCGTTACTCCGACTGACGGGGAGCTGTTTTTT.

In its sample, this clone was seen a few times. This chain connects TRBV7-9 to TRBJ1-5; 9 positions agree with TRBD1. There are 14 residues in the CDR3. CDR1 SEHNR and CDR2 FQNEAQ come from the germline V gene (reference sequence). The V segment lost 4 bases and the J segment 4 bases; nucleotides outside the gene matches: 2. The CDR3 nucleotides are TGTGCCAGCAGCTCGACAGGGGGGAATCAGCCCCAGCATTTT. It translates to CASSSTGGNQPQHF.

This rearrangement joins TRBV5-1 to TRBJ2-1; possibly TRBD1 or TRBD2 for D (6 bases each). From germline, CDR1 is SGHRS and CDR2 YFSETQ. Between the trimmed V and J ends, which lost 6 bases and 0 bases, there was a span of 13 bases. This CDR3 contains 15 residues. The CDR3 DNA reads as TGCGCCAGCACAATTGGAGGGGGCTCCTACAATGAGCAGTTCTTC. Residues: CASTIGGGSYNEQFF.

The V gene is TRBV20-1, the J gene TRBJ2-1; D unresolved. The CDR3 has 10 residues. Germline V lookup: CDR1 DFQATT, CDR2 SNEGSKA (reference sequence). V shed 2 bases and J shed 10 bases, with 6 bases lying between them. The CDR3 protein is CSARSVEQFF. CDR3 in DNA: TGCAGTGCTAGATCTGTCGAGCAGTTCTTC.

The chain couples TRBV2 to TRBJ1-5; TRBD1 matches at 11 bases. With V trimmed by 6 bases and J by 7 bases, 2 bases remained unmatched. The germline gives CDR1 SNHLY, CDR2 FYNNEI. The CDR3 extends over 13 amino acids. DNA of the CDR3: TGTGCCAGCAGGGGGACAGGGGGGCAGCCCCAGCATTTT. Protein: CASRGTGGQPQHF.

The chain recombines TRBV11-2 with TRBJ1-1; TRBD1 matches at 7 bases. The CDR3 consists of 15 residues. The J segment lost 4 bases and the V segment lost 3 bases, leaving 8 bases of the junction unmatched. CDR1 and CDR2 from the germline V gene are SGHAT and FQNNGV. CDR3 region: CASSFSARGFTEAFF. DNA for the CDR3: TGTGCCAGCAGCTTCTCGGCCAGGGGGTTCACTGAAGCTTTCTTT. Looking up the rest from reference TRBV11-2 and TRBJ1-1 gives the full variable domain: EAGVAQSPRYKIIEKRQSVAFWCNPISGHATLYWYQQILGQGPKLLIQFQNNGVVDDSQLPKDRFSAERLKGVDSTLKIQPAKLEDSAVYLCASSFSARGFTEAFFGQGTRLTVV.

The chain links TRBV7-2 to TRBJ2-6; D is perhaps TRBD1 (6 bases). Trimming left V 3 bases short and J 14 bases short, with 14 bases between. Germline-derived CDR1 and CDR2 are SGHTA and FQGNSA. The CDR3 sequence is 13 residues long. This CDR3 reads CASSFTDSPFLTF. The CDR3 DNA is TGTGCCAGCAGCTTCACGGACAGCCCCTTCCTGACTTTC. Full variable domain (outside the CDR3, taken from reference TRBV7-2 and TRBJ2-6): GAGVSQSPSNKVTEKGKDVELRCDPISGHTALYWYRQSLGQGLEFLIYFQGNSAPDKSGLPSDRFSAERTGGSVSTLTIQRTQQEDSAVYLCASSFTDSPFLTFGAGSRLTVL.

The chain joins TRBV7-9 to TRBJ2-7; D is perhaps TRBD2 (6 bases). The CDR3 has 17 residues. Per the germline V gene, CDR1 is SEHNR and CDR2 is FQNEAQ (reference sequence). V was shortened by 5 bases and J by 0 bases, with 20 bases between the two germline ends. The CDR3 protein is CASSKGRGLSSSYEQYF. DNA for the CDR3: TGTGCCAGCAGCAAAGGAAGGGGACTCTCGAGCTCCTACGAGCAGTACTTC. Full variable domain (outside the CDR3, taken from reference TRBV7-9 and TRBJ2-7): DTGVSQNPRHKITKRGQNVTFRCDPISEHNRLYWYRQTLGQGPEFLTYFQNEAQLEKSRLLSDRFSAERPKGSFSTLEIQRTEQGDSAMYLCASSKGRGLSSSYEQYFGPGTRLTVT.

This clone was detected a few times. V usage is TRBV10-1 and J usage is TRBJ1-1; maybe TRBD1 (5 bases). The CDR3 loop spans 15 amino acids. V lost 0 bases to trimming and J lost 1 base, with 9 bases between them. Germline V lookup: CDR1 WNHNN, CDR2 SYGVQD (reference sequence). CDR3 DNA sequence: TGCGCCAGCAGTGAGTCGGGACGGCCGAACACTGAAGCTTTCTTT. This translates into CASSESGRPNTEAFF.

The chain is built from TRBV18 and TRBJ1-1, with D tentatively TRBD1 (5 bases). This CDR3 has 14 residues. CDR1 KGHSH and CDR2 LQKENI come from the germline V gene. Trimming pared 5 bases from V and 0 bases from J, leaving 10 bases between. In DNA form, the CDR3 reads TGTGCCAGCTCATACTCACAGGTGAACACTGAAGCTTTCTTT. Residues: CASSYSQVNTEAFF. Full variable domain (remainder filled in from reference TRBV18 and TRBJ1-1): NAGVMQNPRHLVRRRGQEARLRCSPMKGHSHVYWYRQLPEEGLKFMVYLQKENIIDESGMPKERFSAEFPKEGPSILRIQQVVRGDSAAYFCASSYSQVNTEAFFGQGTRLTVV.

This clone has just one count. V gene TRBV5-6 combines with J gene TRBJ1-1, with TRBD1 matching 8 bases. The CDR3 runs 13 residues. Germline V gene sequence: CDR1 SGHDT, CDR2 YYEEEE. With 7 bases clipped from V and 0 bases from J, the junction kept 2 bases outside the gene matches. CDR3 DNA: TGTGCCAGCGCGACAGGGGTGAACACTGAAGCTTTCTTT. Protein: CASATGVNTEAFF.

J is TRBJ2-1 and V is TRBV19, with 12 bases fitting TRBD2. CDR3 length: 19 residues. Germline CDR1 reads LNHDA; CDR2 reads SQIVND (reference sequence). With 5 bases clipped from V and 2 bases from J, the junction kept 13 bases outside the gene matches. The CDR3 DNA is TGTGCCAGTAGTCCTCAGACTAGCGGGGGAATGATTCCCTACAATGAGCAGTTCTTC. Its protein is CASSPQTSGGMIPYNEQFF.

The chain employs TRBV11-3 and TRBJ2-1, with TRBD1 matching 7 bases. CDR1 SGHNT and CDR2 YENEEA come from the germline V gene. The J segment lost 4 bases and the V segment lost 1 base, leaving 1 base of the junction unmatched. The CDR3 loop spans 14 amino acids. The CDR3: CASSLATGYNEQFF. CDR3 DNA sequence: TGTGCCAGCAGCTTAGCGACAGGGTACAATGAGCAGTTCTTC.

The chain employs TRBV30 and TRBJ2-7; D remains unclear. V was clipped by 1 base and J by 2 bases, with 9 bases between them. The V gene's germline CDR1 is GTSNPN and CDR2 SVGIG (reference sequence). The CDR3 extends over 13 amino acids. For the CDR3, the DNA is TGTGCCTGGAGTGCGGCGGCGGCCTACGAGCAGTACTTC. Residues: CAWSAAAAYEQYF.

The chain recombines TRBV2 with TRBJ1-6; D is ambiguous. CDR3 length: 13 amino acids. V lost 8 bases and J 7 bases, leaving 12 bases between the germline ends. Per the germline V gene, CDR1 is SNHLY and CDR2 is FYNNEI. DNA for the CDR3: TGTGCCAGCTCTTCCGTGGCCAATTCACCCCTCCACTTT. Protein product: CASSSVANSPLHF. Complete variable domain (other parts from reference TRBV2 and TRBJ1-6): EPEVTQTPSHQVTQMGQEVILRCVPISNHLYFYWYRQILGQKVEFLVSFYNNEISEKSEIFDDQFSVERPDGSNFTLKIRSTKLEDSAMYFCASSSVANSPLHFGNGTRLTVT.

This clone was seen a handful of times. V and J are TRBV5-1 and TRBJ1-2; D is possibly TRBD1 (5 bases). CDR3 length equals 13 residues. V dropped 0 bases and J dropped 4 bases, with 7 bases sitting between them. Germline V gene lookup returns CDR1 SGHRS and CDR2 YFSETQ. The CDR3 DNA follows: TGCGCCAGCAGCTTGGGACAGACCTATGGCTACACCTTC. It encodes CASSLGQTYGYTF.

The chain uses TRBV6-5 and TRBJ1-1; no clear D gene. Looked up from germline, CDR1 is MNHEY and CDR2 is SVGAGI. This CDR3 spans 13 amino acids. Trimming took 2 bases from V and 3 from J, leaving 7 bases between them. CDR3 coding DNA: TGTGCCAGCAGTTACAAGTGGGACACTGAAGCTTTCTTT. Translation: CASSYKWDTEAFF.

Here the CDR3 reads CATSGDGNTGELFF. The CDR3 region has the DNA TGTGCCACCAGCGGCGACGGCAACACCGGGGAGCTGTTTTTT. The V and J genes are TRBV15 and TRBJ2-2; D is unclear. V was pared by 5 bases and J by 2 bases, with 9 bases between. Per germline, CDR1 LNHNV and CDR2 YYDKDF (reference sequence). The CDR3 covers 14 residues.

This chain connects TRBV7-2 to TRBJ1-2; D is unresolved. The CDR3 runs 13 residues. The V gene lost 4 bases and the J gene lost 3 bases, with 9 bases spanning the gap. CDR1 SGHTA and CDR2 FQGNSA come from the germline V gene. The CDR3 is CASSSGTDYGYTF. In nucleotides, the CDR3 is TGTGCCAGCAGCTCTGGCACCGACTATGGCTACACCTTC.

The CDR3 coding sequence is TGTGCCAGCAGTAACACGGACAGGGCCAACACCTTC. Its protein product is CASSNTDRANTF. This sequence joins TRBV28 and TRBJ1-2; 8 bases agree with TRBD1. The V segment lost 5 bases and the J segment 12 bases; nucleotides outside the gene matches: 8. Germline V CDR1 and CDR2: MDHEN, SYDVKM. The CDR3 sequence is 12 residues long.

The chain employs TRBV5-6 and TRBJ2-5; 8 nucleotides line up with TRBD1. Germline loops: CDR1 SGHDT, CDR2 YYEEEE. The CDR3 sequence is 13 residues long. The V gene end was trimmed by 10 bases and the J gene end by 4 bases; junction bases not matched to a gene: 9. DNA for the CDR3: TGTGCCTCTAGGACAGGGAAGGGAGAGACCCAGTACTTC. Its translation is CASRTGKGETQYF.

The rearrangement uses TRBV19 and TRBJ2-5, with TRBD2 identical over 8 bases. The V gene end was trimmed by 4 bases and the J gene end by 0 bases; junction bases not matched to a gene: 1. CDR3 length equals 14 residues. Per germline, CDR1 LNHDA and CDR2 SQIVND (reference sequence). This CDR3 is CASSKGLDQETQYF. The CDR3 DNA is TGTGCCAGTAGTAAGGGACTAGACCAAGAGACCCAGTACTTC.

The chain couples TRBV6-5 to TRBJ1-3; D remains ambiguous. The germline V gene has CDR1 MNHEY and CDR2 SVGAGI. This CDR3 spans 14 amino acids. Trimming shortened V by 2 bases and J by 4 bases, and 9 bases separated the two germline ends. This CDR3 is CASSYGWEGNTIYF. The CDR3 DNA reads TGTGCCAGCAGTTACGGCTGGGAAGGAAACACCATATATTTT.

The chain combines TRBV2 with TRBJ1-4; 8 bases fit TRBD1. CDR1 is SNHLY, CDR2 FYNNEI, per germline. V trimming: 5 bases; J trimming: 7 bases; junction bases outside the gene matches: 6. The CDR3 length is 14 residues. For the CDR3, the DNA is TGTGCCAGCAGTCCTCAGGGGGCGACTGAAAAACTGTTTTTT. Translation gives CASSPQGATEKLFF.

V is TRBV4-3 and J is TRBJ2-6; 10 nucleotides line up with TRBD1. Germline CDR1 and CDR2: LGHNA and YSLEER. This CDR3 comprises 19 residues. Trimming at V came to 1 base and at J to 1 base, leaving 7 bases not matched to a gene. This CDR3 is CASSQATGGFGSGANVLTF. The CDR3 DNA sequence: TGCGCCAGCAGCCAAGCGACAGGGGGCTTCGGTTCTGGGGCCAACGTCCTGACTTTC.

The chain links TRBV5-4 to TRBJ2-3; 10 positions agree with TRBD1. The CDR3 has 16 amino acids. The junction had 10 bases not matched to a gene; V was cut back by 6 bases and J by 3 bases. Per germline, CDR1 SGHNT and CDR2 YYREEE (reference sequence). The CDR3 loop reads CASTVPGQGRTDTQYF. DNA for the CDR3: TGTGCCAGCACAGTTCCGGGACAGGGGCGGACAGATACGCAGTATTTT.

J is TRBJ1-2 and V is TRBV5-4; unclear D gene. CDR1 and CDR2 from the germline V gene are SGHNT and YYREEE (reference sequence). The CDR3 has 16 residues. Deletions cut 4 bases from V and 4 bases from J, with 20 bases between. This chain's CDR3 is CASSPSGGGTAYGYTF. The CDR3 DNA is TGTGCCAGCAGCCCATCCGGCGGCGGAACCGCCTATGGCTACACCTTC.

The gene calls are TRBV18 and TRBJ1-1; no definite D call. V shed 0 bases and J shed 0 bases, with 17 bases lying between them. From germline, CDR1 is KGHSH and CDR2 LQKENI. This CDR3 comprises 18 residues. The CDR3 sequence is CASSPPKLLNIMNTEAFF. In DNA form, the CDR3 reads TGTGCCAGCTCACCACCTAAGTTGCTAAACATAATGAACACTGAAGCTTTCTTT.